These T cell receptor beta chains were read from a single sample in a study of blood T cell repertoires in COVID-19. Measured with immunoSEQ multiplex PCR; TCRdb has only the in-frame clones, and not every one. The sample has 95,000 to 120,000 clones; more than 75% are singletons. Material: peripheral blood. The receptors shown here come from a woman aged 40 to 50 with acute or convalescent COVID-19. Each CDR3 is given with its conserved first and last residue. D genes are given only for firm matches. Clone size is shown for a subset of rows, as once, few, many or a class of expanded clone.

TRBV7-2	TRBD2	-	TRBJ2-5	CASSLAAGGTETQYF	TGTGCCAGCAGCTTAGCAGCGGGGGGCACAGAGACCCAGTACTTC
TRBV11-2	-	-	TRBJ2-2	CASSLDSGLTGELFF	TGTGCCAGCAGCTTGGACTCCGGGTTGACCGGGGAGCTGTTTTTT
TRBV4-1	TRBD1	-	TRBJ1-4	CASSRPPGQGSEKLFF	TGCGCCAGCAGCCGCCCCCCGGGACAGGGGAGTGAAAAACTGTTTTTT
TRBV5-4	TRBD2	-	TRBJ2-2	CASSLGGSGGTGELFF	TGTGCCAGCAGCTTGGGGGGTAGCGGGGGCACCGGGGAGCTGTTTTTT
TRBV19	-	-	TRBJ1-6	CASKERGNSPLHF	TGTGCCAGTAAAGAAAGGGGAAATTCACCCCTCCACTTT
TRBV29-1	-	-	TRBJ1-1	CSVEDRAGKGAFF	TGCAGCGTTGAAGACCGCGCGGGAAAAGGAGCTTTCTTT
TRBV19	TRBD1	-	TRBJ1-5	CASSGRVTGGSNQPQHF	TGTGCCAGTAGTGGGCGGGTTACAGGGGGTAGCAATCAGCCCCAGCATTTT
TRBV5-6	-	few	TRBJ1-6	CASRPGGYNSPLHF	TGTGCCAGCCGCCCCGGAGGTTATAATTCACCCCTCCACTTT
TRBV6-5	TRBD1	-	TRBJ2-7	CASSYQGAYEQYF	TGTGCCAGCAGTTACCAGGGGGCCTACGAGCAGTACTTC
TRBV3-1/TRBV3-2	TRBD1	-	TRBJ1-5	CASSQGRGIGQPQHF	TGTGCCAGCAGCCAAGGCAGGGGGATTGGTCAGCCCCAGCATTTT